This T cell receptor (beta chain) was retrieved from a study of cytomegalovirus exposure and HLA in healthy donors. In the PCR, 60 Vbeta and 13 Jbeta primers were used. Profiling relied on immunoSEQ multiplex PCR, and the TCRdb table lists in-frame clones only, not all of them. This sample carries approximately 150,000 clones, roughly 89% of them seen once, and the ten largest clones take about 0.85%. Trimming at V came to 4 bases and at J to 2 bases, leaving 3 bases not matched to a gene. The germline V gene encodes CDR1 GTSNPN and CDR2 SVGIG (reference sequence). This CDR3 has 13 amino acids. The clonotype originates from a woman under 40 in good health and CMV-seronegative. The material sequenced was PBMCs. J is TRBJ2-7 and V is TRBV30; TRBD2 matches 9 bases. CDR3: CAWKTSGAYEQYF. CDR3 DNA sequence: TGTGCCTGGAAGACTAGCGGAGCCTACGAGCAGTACTTC.